One sample yielded the 15 T cell receptor beta chains listed below, sequenced in a study of blood T cell repertoires in COVID-19. Data came from immunoSEQ multiplex PCR; TCRdb stores just in-frame clones and leaves some out. The sample yields some 96,000 clones, almost 90% seen once. Sample: peripheral blood. All receptors come from a human donor in a cohort sampled during active COVID-19.

For the CDR3, the DNA is TGTGCCAGCAGTTTATTCGCTAGCGGGAGCTCCTACGAGCAGTACTTC. As protein: CASSLFASGSSYEQYF. The chain couples TRBV28 to TRBJ2-7; TRBD2 matches 10 bases. The CDR3 loop spans 16 amino acids. V lost 1 base, J lost 0 bases, and 3 bases stayed unmatched. CDR1 MDHEN and CDR2 SYDVKM come from the germline V gene.

V and J are TRBV4-2 and TRBJ1-2; unclear D gene. The CDR3 runs 11 residues. Germline CDR1 reads LGHNA; CDR2 reads YNFKEQ. The germline V and J ends were trimmed by 6 bases and 6 bases, with 8 bases remaining between them. In nucleotides, the CDR3 is TGTGCCAGCAGAGGCGGAGATGGCTACACCTTC. Its translation: CASRGGDGYTF.

V is TRBV7-8 and J is TRBJ1-3; D is ambiguous. Germline V gene sequence: CDR1 SGHVS, CDR2 FQNEAQ. The V and J ends lost 2 bases and 0 bases respectively, with 14 bases between them. The CDR3 spans 17 residues. The CDR3: CASSLRSPGNSGNTIYF. DNA for the CDR3: TGTGCCAGCAGCTTAAGGTCACCCGGGAACTCTGGAAACACCATATATTTT.

The chain joins TRBV5-1 to TRBJ1-5, with D maybe TRBD1 (6 bases). Germline loops: CDR1 SGHRS, CDR2 YFSETQ. This CDR3 region has 16 residues. Trimming removed 0 bases from V and 5 bases from J, with 15 bases in between. CDR3 in amino acids: CASSLAPGERDQPQHF. The CDR3 DNA is TGCGCCAGCAGCTTGGCCCCAGGGGAAAGGGATCAGCCCCAGCATTTT.

This rearrangement joins TRBV2 to TRBJ2-7, with D tentatively TRBD1 (5 bases). The CDR3 is 12 amino acids. Germline values: CDR1 SNHLY, CDR2 FYNNEI. The V and J ends lost 8 bases and 2 bases respectively, with 10 bases between them. This CDR3 reads CASGARAYEQYF. The DNA for the CDR3 is TGTGCCAGCGGGGCTAGGGCCTACGAGCAGTACTTC.

The V and J genes are TRBV5-1 and TRBJ2-7, with TRBD1 as a possible D gene (5 bases). V lost 0 bases, J lost 6 bases, and 16 bases lay in between. CDR1 SGHRS and CDR2 YFSETQ come from the germline V gene. This CDR3 comprises 15 residues. The CDR3, as DNA: TGCGCCAGCAGCTTGGAGGTTAGGCCAGGGTCCGAGCAGTACTTC. Its translation: CASSLEVRPGSEQYF.

The CDR3 sequence: CASSLPRGSGSLETQYF. Here the CDR3 DNA reads TGTGCCAGCAGCTTACCCCGGGGTAGCGGGAGTTTAGAGACCCAGTACTTC. This sequence joins TRBV7-2 and TRBJ2-5; 9 bases agree with TRBD2. In germline, CDR1 is SGHTA, CDR2 FQGNSA. There are 17 residues in the CDR3. V lost 2 bases to trimming and J lost 4 bases; unmatched junction nucleotides: 11. The variable domain in full, with the rest retrieved from reference TRBV7-2 and TRBJ2-5, is GAGVSQSPSNKVTEKGKDVELRCDPISGHTALYWYRQSLGQGLEFLIYFQGNSAPDKSGLPSDRFSAERTGGSVSTLTIQRTQQEDSAVYLCASSLPRGSGSLETQYFGPGTRLLVL.

This clone was recorded only once. V usage is TRBV3-1 (or the pseudogene TRBV3-2) and J usage is TRBJ1-2; a possible D gene is TRBD1 (5 bases). Germline values: CDR1 LGHDT, CDR2 YNNKEL (reference sequence). The ends were cut back, 1 base at V and 4 bases at J, with 16 bases in the middle. The CDR3 has 16 residues. The chain's CDR3 is CASSQAAEWGLYGYTF. The CDR3 DNA follows: TGTGCCAGCAGCCAAGCAGCGGAATGGGGACTCTATGGCTACACCTTC.

In this sample, this clone turned up once. The chain carries TRBV25-1 and TRBJ2-3; D may be TRBD2 (6 bases). The CDR3 loop spans 16 amino acids. V lost 4 bases and J lost 5, with 19 bases in between. Germline CDR1 is MGHDK and CDR2 is SYGVNS. In DNA, the CDR3 is TGTGCCAGCAGTGGCGGGGCGTCATTCGGTAAAGATACGCAGTATTTT. Amino acids: CASSGGASFGKDTQYF.

The chain combines TRBV6-6 with TRBJ2-2; D is possibly TRBD2 (5 bases). The CDR3 is made up of 16 amino acids. The germline V and J ends were trimmed by 5 bases and 5 bases, with 18 bases remaining between them. The germline gives CDR1 MNHNY, CDR2 SVGAGI (reference sequence). In DNA form, the CDR3 reads TGTGCCAGCAGTAGGCCTCTGAGTTCGGGGACCGGGGAGCTGTTTTTT. Translating it yields CASSRPLSSGTGELFF.

V usage is TRBV27 and J usage is TRBJ2-1; 12 nucleotides match TRBD2. V lost 4 bases to trimming and J lost 7 bases; unmatched junction nucleotides: 5. Germline V gives CDR1 MNHEY, CDR2 SMNVEV (reference sequence). This CDR3 has 15 amino acids. CDR3 loop: CASSSTSGSANEQFF. CDR3 in DNA: TGTGCCAGCAGTTCGACTAGCGGGAGTGCGAATGAGCAGTTCTTC.

The V and J genes are TRBV27 and TRBJ1-1; D is ambiguous. The length of the CDR3 is 13 residues. The V end was cut by 8 bases, the J end by 8 bases, with 18 bases between. CDR1 and CDR2 from the germline V gene are MNHEY and SMNVEV (reference sequence). Here the CDR3 reads CASRRLGRPEAFF. For the CDR3, the DNA is TGTGCCAGCCGTAGACTCGGTCGGCCCGAAGCTTTCTTT.

The chain links TRBV7-9 to TRBJ2-5, with 12 bases aligning to TRBD2. V gave up 0 bases and J gave up 5 bases; unmatched junction bases: 10. This CDR3 has 18 residues. Germline V gene lookup returns CDR1 SEHNR and CDR2 FQNEAQ (reference sequence). In DNA form, the CDR3 reads TGTGCCAGCAGCTTAGCTTTAATCACTAGCGGGAGGCGGGAGACCCAGTACTTC. Its protein is CASSLALITSGRRETQYF.

This clone was counted once. The rearrangement uses TRBV27 and TRBJ2-5, with a possible D match to TRBD1 (5 bases). This CDR3 comprises 14 residues. The V and J ends lost 7 bases and 5 bases respectively, with 17 bases between them. Germline lookup yields CDR1 MNHEY and CDR2 SMNVEV (reference sequence). In DNA, the CDR3 is TGTGCCAGCAAGGAAAGGGGCTATGTGGAGACCCAGTACTTC. It yields the protein CASKERGYVETQYF.

As for this clone: At one of its ends the junction is not consistent with the germline gene, which may arise from a read error. The chain joins TRBV7-6 to TRBJ2-1; D ambiguous. Germline values: CDR1 SGHVS, CDR2 FNYEAQ. The CDR3 has 11 amino acids. The chain's CDR3 is CASSSDNEQFF. The CDR3 bases are TGTGCCAGCAGCTCCGACAATGAGCAGTTCTTC.